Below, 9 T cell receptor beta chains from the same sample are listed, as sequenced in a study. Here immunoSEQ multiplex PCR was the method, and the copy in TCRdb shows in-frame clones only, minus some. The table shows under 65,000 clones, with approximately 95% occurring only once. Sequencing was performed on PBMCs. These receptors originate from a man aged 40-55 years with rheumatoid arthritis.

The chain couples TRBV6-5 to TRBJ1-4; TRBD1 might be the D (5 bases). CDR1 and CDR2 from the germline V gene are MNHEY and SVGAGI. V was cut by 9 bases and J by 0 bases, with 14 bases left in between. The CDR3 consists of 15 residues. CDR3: CASSRDLATNEKLFF. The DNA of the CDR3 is TGTGCCAGTAGCAGGGACCTAGCAACTAATGAAAAACTGTTTTTT.

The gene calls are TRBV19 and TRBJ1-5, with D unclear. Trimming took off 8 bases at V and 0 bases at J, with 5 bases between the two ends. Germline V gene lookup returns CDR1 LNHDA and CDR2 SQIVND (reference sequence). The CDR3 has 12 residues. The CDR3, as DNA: TGTGCCAGTTCGGATAGCAATCAGCCCCAGCATTTT. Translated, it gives CASSDSNQPQHF.

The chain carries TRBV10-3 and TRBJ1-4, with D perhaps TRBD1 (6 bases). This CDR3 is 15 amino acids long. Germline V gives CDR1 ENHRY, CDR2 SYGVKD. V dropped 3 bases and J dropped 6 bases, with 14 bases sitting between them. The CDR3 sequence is CAISDIQGGDEKLFF. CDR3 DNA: TGTGCCATCAGTGATATACAGGGTGGAGATGAAAAACTGTTTTTT.

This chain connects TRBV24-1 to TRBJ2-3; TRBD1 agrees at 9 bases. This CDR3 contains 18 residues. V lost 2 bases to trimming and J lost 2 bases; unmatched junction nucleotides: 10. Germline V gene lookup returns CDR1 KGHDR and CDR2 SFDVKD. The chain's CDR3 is CATSDSPGQGPHTDTQYF. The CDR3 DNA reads TGTGCCACCAGTGATTCCCCGGGACAGGGACCCCACACAGATACGCAGTATTTT.

This CDR3 reads CASSLEGGNEQYF. CDR3 coding DNA: TGTGCCAGCAGCTTAGAGGGGGGTAACGAGCAGTACTTC. The rearrangement joins TRBV7-2 to TRBJ2-7; the D call may be TRBD1 or TRBD2 (6 bases each). The CDR3 length is 13 residues. In germline, CDR1 is SGHTA, CDR2 FQGNSA. V gave up 1 base and J gave up 5 bases, with 9 bases separating them.

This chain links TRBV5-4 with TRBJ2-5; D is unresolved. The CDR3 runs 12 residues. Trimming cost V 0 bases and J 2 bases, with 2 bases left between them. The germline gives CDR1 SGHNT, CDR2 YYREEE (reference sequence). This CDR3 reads CASSLEQETQYF. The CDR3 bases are TGTGCCAGCAGCTTGGAGCAAGAGACCCAGTACTTC.

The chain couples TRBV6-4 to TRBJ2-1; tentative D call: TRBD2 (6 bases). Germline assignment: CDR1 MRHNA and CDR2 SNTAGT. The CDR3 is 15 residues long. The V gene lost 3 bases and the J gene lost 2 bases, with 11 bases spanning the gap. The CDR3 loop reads CASSEGGAAYNEQFF. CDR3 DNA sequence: TGTGCCAGCAGTGAAGGAGGGGCCGCCTACAATGAGCAGTTCTTC.

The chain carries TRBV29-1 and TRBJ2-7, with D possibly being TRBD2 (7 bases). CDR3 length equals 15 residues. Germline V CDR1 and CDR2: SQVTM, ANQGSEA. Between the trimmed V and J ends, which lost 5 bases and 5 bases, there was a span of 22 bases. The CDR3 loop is CSVKTGTGGKDEQYF. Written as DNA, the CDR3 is TGCAGCGTTAAAACAGGGACGGGGGGAAAGGACGAGCAGTACTTC.

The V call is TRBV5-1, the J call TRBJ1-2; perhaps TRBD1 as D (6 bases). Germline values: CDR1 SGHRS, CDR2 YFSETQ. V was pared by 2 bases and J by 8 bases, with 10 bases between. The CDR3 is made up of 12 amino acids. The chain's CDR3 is CASSLQGGGYTF. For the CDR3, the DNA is TGCGCCAGCAGCTTACAGGGTGGCGGCTACACCTTC.